Sequencing of this T cell receptor (beta chain) was carried out in a study of cytomegalovirus exposure and HLA in healthy donors (dated by TCRdb to between 2016 and 2019). Notes on the research overall: In an earlier analysis of roughly 500 of the donors, 276 Gb of sequence data and approximately 100 million unique TCR beta sequences from about 179 million T cells were reported. Rather than using new phenotypic data, the later analysis identified candidate immune exposures from TCR beta sequences and from how often those sequences occurred across donors. The study was designed to test whether signatures of past pathogen exposure could be identified by cataloging public T cell receptors. Approximately 330 gigabases of sequencing data and about 92 million unique TCR sequences made up an early release that covered nearly 650 HLA-typed donors. A later genetic analysis used genome-wide SNP genotypes for about 55% of the 666 donors, treating that subset as a discovery cohort. Typing coverage differed by locus: A, B, C, DRB1 and DQB1 were typed in about 620-640 donors, DQA1 in 500 to 550, DPA1 in over 600, and DPB1 in roughly 470. Along with the roughly 670-subject first cohort, a separate validation cohort of over a hundred different subjects was used. Alongside the repertoire data, information on donor age, sex, ethnicity and CMV serostatus was compiled. Among the roughly 400 genotyped donors, around 79% belonged to the genetic ancestry cluster associated with self-reported Caucasian donors. High-throughput TCR immunosequencing, statistical association of individual TCRs with disease status, and machine learning were combined to predict cytomegalovirus infection status. Every discovery cohort repertoire had been produced on one sequencing platform. An earlier analysis of roughly 580 of the donors used high-throughput TCR beta sequencing to judge whether each TCR beta V gene segment behaved as functional or pseudogenic. HLA typing covered class I and class II loci at four-digit resolution. Because of strong linkage in the cohort, a few DR-DQ haplotypes were treated as single units for association and clustering. The study used immunosequencing to profile the T cell repertoires of approximately 690 subjects and linked those repertoires to cytomegalovirus serostatus. A later analysis re-examined previously published TCR beta repertoires from several hundred donors and added high-resolution HLA genotyping to investigate patterns of TCR occurrence. Among 300 to 450 genotyped donors of the cohort, an average of about 240,000 unique TCR beta nucleotide sequences were sequenced per donor, 15% to 20% of them non-productive. General conclusions and limits of the study: The only immune exposure information available for the cohort was CMV serostatus. Seventeen rarely observed V segments, including chromosome 9 orphons, were excluded from the earlier analysis of about 500 of the donors because counts were too low. In a later analysis, most CMV-associated TCR beta chains were found to appear HLA-restricted, with HLA associations seemingly driven largely by CMV exposure. The presence/absence analyses assumed that sequencing depth was roughly uniform across donors, and that assumption may not be true. The study listed 150 to 200 TCR beta chains as associated with cytomegalovirus. According to the authors, the approach could potentially be generalized to other disease states and immunological phenotypes. An association between a missense DCLRE1C variant and V-gene and J-gene trimming of TCR beta chains was found in a later genetic analysis and replicated in an independent cohort. Compared with equally common non-associated chains, HLA-associated TCR beta chains in a later analysis were more clonally expanded and had lower generation probabilities. In vitro tests confirmed that three of the cytomegalovirus-associated TCR beta chains recognize cytomegalovirus antigens. Compared with the roughly 670-donor mean, donors in an Asian-associated ancestry cluster had fewer N-insertions in productive TCRs, according to a later genetic analysis. Specific HLA alleles were associated with 18,000 or so TCR beta sequences at a false discovery rate of 0.05 in a later analysis. When HLA alleles, especially DR and DQ, strongly co-occurred, attributing TCR associations to individual alleles was difficult. A group of highly shared sequence variants was considered likely to be a technical artifact of the sequencing pipeline. Because the 87-base-pair reads could not distinguish some IMGT-functional V segments, including TRBV6-2 and TRBV6-3, those segments were excluded. Across donors, most TCR sequences were observed very rarely, whereas some public TCRs were present in many individuals. This cohort had only TCR beta chains sequenced, and the lack of alpha or paired-chain data limited which features could be detected. Linkage disequilibrium might explain the correlated functional status among segregating V segments, but an unknown experimental factor could not be ruled out. A later analysis found that TCR association rates varied across HLA loci, with DRB1 alleles showing the most associated TCRs and HLA-C alleles the fewest. Broadly in line with IMGT annotations, most TCR beta V segments showed up in productive rearrangements about 90% or about 30% of the time in an earlier analysis of around 600 of the donors. A further reported finding was that TCR beta sequences accurately predicted the HLA-A and HLA-B alleles for most subjects in the first cohort. Because HLA typing was missing for some donors at each locus, association tests included only the typed subset. In both the original and validation cohorts, the classifier was reported to diagnose cytomegalovirus status with high specificity and sensitivity. According to a later analysis, parvovirus B19, influenza, CMV and Epstein-Barr virus appeared linked to several top co-occurrence clusters.

The library relied on the immunoSEQ multiplex PCR assay. For the multiplex PCR, a mixture combining 60 forward primers for TCR Vbeta segments and 13 reverse primers for TCR Jbeta segments was used. A multiplex PCR assay on genomic DNA amplified the CDR3 region of rearranged TCR beta genes. The Illumina HiSeq System was used to sequence the amplified TCR beta libraries as 87-base-pair reads. On the study's bioinformatics: A later analysis tallied 75 million to 95 million unique TCR beta chains across the 666 repertoires, and about 10 million of those chains were shared by two or more donors. To remove PCR and sequencing errors, raw reads were error-corrected and collapsed into unique sequences using a nearest-neighbor algorithm that merged closely related sequences. To assign V, D and J gene segments, CDR3 sequences were aligned to IMGT reference sequences. Each retained sequence needed at least a six-nucleotide match to both a V gene segment and a J gene segment. Rearrangements were called productive when the CDR3 lacked stop codons and stayed in frame with V and J; all others were non-productive. Following IMGT convention, CDR3 was defined as the stretch from the second conserved V-encoded cysteine to the conserved J-encoded phenylalanine. The earlier analysis of 500 to 600 of the donors excluded sequences that lacked an unambiguous match to a single V gene segment. An earlier analysis of around 600 of the donors classified V segments as functional when productive rearrangements were above 56.7% and as segregating when the standard deviation between donors was above 5%. To diagnose cytomegalovirus status from the catalog of TCR beta chain sequences, a statistical classification framework was built. In a later analysis, V and J genes were assigned by comparing TCR nucleotide sequences against IMGT/GENE-DB human TR gene sequences. A later analysis assigned CDR3 sequences and most-parsimonious VDJ recombination scenarios with the TCRdist pipeline. In a later analysis, each TCR beta chain was defined by its CDR3 amino acid sequence together with its V-gene family, and reads without a unique V-gene family were excluded. As a way to deal with suspected cross-contamination and a sequencing artifact, a later analysis dropped hundreds of nucleotide sequences that were highly shared and had low generation probability. In a later analysis, a clonal expansion index for each public chain was calculated from normalized within-repertoire ranks of inferred template counts. In a later analysis, generation probabilities were computed with a VDJ recombination model fitted to out-of-frame rearrangements, and the resulting probabilities were checked against IGoR. A later analysis scored TCR-TCR, TCR-HLA and TCR-CMV co-occurrence with hypergeometric tests, applying a repertoire-size bias correction to TCR pairs. To estimate false discovery rates, a later analysis permuted the HLA or CMV assignments 20 times. In a later analysis, co-occurring TCRs were grouped with DBSCAN, and TCRdist sequence similarity was added when clustering was performed within HLA-allele-positive subsets. Co-occurrence clustering excluded repertoires with fewer than 30,000 or more than 120,000 public chains, plus five with anomalous nucleotide sharing. Held by TCRdb, this immuneACCESS table contains in-frame sequences only and omits some clones. Under half of the omission traces to an unresolved V gene where checked; the cause of the rest is unknown. D and trimming come from the DNA, and the V and J calls and clone size come from that table. This sample holds around 160,000 clones; around 83% were observed only once. The ten biggest clones cover 7.5% to 9% of the sample.

The cohort consisted of 600 to 750 healthy bone marrow donors. Cohort members were all nominally healthy when sampled, although unrecorded immune exposures were likely present. The donor tested CMV seropositive and was one of the 289 seropositive cohort members. Every donor gave a peripheral blood sample, and the peripheral blood mononuclear cells from that sample were used for TCR beta sequencing. The Qiagen DNeasy Blood Extraction Kit was used to extract genomic DNA from the blood cell samples. From the cysteine through the phenylalanine, the CDR3 covers 16 amino acids. Of the read, only the CDR3 DNA is kept; its 48 bases are in frame from base 1. Reading the germline V gene gives CDR1 LGHNA and CDR2 YSLEER. V loses 0 bases at its end and J loses 4 bases; junction bases beyond the gene matches: 6. This clone is a singleton in its sample. The specificity of this receptor is unknown. The record has no base qualities; no much larger clone is one base away.

Rearrangement joined TRBV4-3 to TRBJ2-1; TRBD2 fits 7 bases in the junction. Sequencing input: PBMCs. This receptor was taken from a male donor in good health and CMV-seropositive. The sequenced DNA is TGCGCCAGCAGCCAAGATTCGGCTAGCGGTTACAATGAGCAGTTCTTC. The translation is CASSQDSASGYNEQFF.